This entry lists 17 T cell receptor beta chains sequenced from one sample in a study of blood T cell repertoires in COVID-19. The method was immunoSEQ multiplex PCR; TCRdb's version includes in-frame clones alone and lacks a portion of them. The sample has 75,000 to 80,000 clones, about 88% seen once. The sample consisted of peripheral blood. The receptors come from a human donor in a cohort sampled during active COVID-19.

V gene TRBV6-5 combines with J gene TRBJ2-5; TRBD2 agrees at 8 bases. The germline V gene encodes CDR1 MNHEY and CDR2 SVGAGI. V was clipped by 6 bases and J by 7 bases; unmatched bases: 13. The CDR3 runs 15 residues. The CDR3 DNA sequence: TGTGCCAGCAGCCGTCGGGGGGGACTAGAGGTGACCCAGTACTTC. The encoded protein is CASSRRGGLEVTQYF.

The genes are TRBV18 and TRBJ2-3, with 8 nucleotides matching TRBD1. The J segment lost 6 bases and the V segment lost 4 bases, leaving 12 bases of the junction unmatched. CDR1 is KGHSH and CDR2 is LQKENI in the germline V gene. The CDR3 is 16 amino acids. The CDR3 nucleotides read TGTGCCAGCTCACTCCTGGGACAGGCGTCCAGGGATACGCAGTATTTT. It yields the protein CASSLLGQASRDTQYF.

The chain has TRBV23-1 and TRBJ2-3; D is perhaps TRBD2 (5 bases). TRBV23-1 is identified as an open reading frame with a role that is uncertain. Trimming removed 3 bases at V and 3 bases at J, with 10 bases between. The length of the CDR3 is 14 residues. CDR3 loop: CASSHFGVTDTQYF. CDR3 nucleotide sequence: TGCGCCAGCAGTCACTTCGGGGTTACAGATACGCAGTATTTT.

The V call is TRBV3-1 (or the pseudogene TRBV3-2), the J call TRBJ2-7; D is perhaps TRBD1 (6 bases). The CDR3 runs 13 residues. V lost 1 base and J lost 6, with 10 bases in between. Germline V gene sequence: CDR1 LGHDT, CDR2 YNNKEL (reference sequence). CDR3 DNA: TGTGCCAGCAGCCAAGGGGGGCTGATCGAGCAGTACTTC. Encoded protein: CASSQGGLIEQYF.

The chain carries TRBV7-2 and TRBJ2-7; 10 positions match TRBD1. The V gene's germline CDR1 is SGHTA and CDR2 FQGNSA. Germline trimming cut 2 bases from V and 3 bases from J; bases unmatched to any gene: 13. This CDR3 is built from 18 residues. CDR3 DNA: TGTGCCAGCAGCTTAAGGCCCCCGGGACAGGGGTTAATCTACGAGCAGTACTTC. Translation: CASSLRPPGQGLIYEQYF.

This chain joins TRBV7-2 and TRBJ1-1; tentative D call: TRBD1 (6 bases). CDR1 and CDR2 from the germline V gene are SGHTA and FQGNSA. The length of the CDR3 is 15 residues. Trimming left V 5 bases short and J 7 bases short, with 20 bases between. The CDR3 region is CASSAGRGAWVEAFF. The CDR3 DNA is TGTGCCAGCAGCGCAGGGCGGGGGGCGTGGGTTGAAGCTTTCTTT.

The J gene is TRBJ1-1, the V gene TRBV19; the D gene is possibly TRBD1 (6 bases). The CDR3 is 16 residues long. The ends were cut back, 5 bases at V and 0 bases at J, with 16 bases in the middle. Germline-derived CDR1 and CDR2 are LNHDA and SQIVND (reference sequence). The CDR3: CASSWGRGFMNTEAFF. The CDR3 DNA reads TGTGCCAGTAGTTGGGGCAGGGGATTTATGAACACTGAAGCTTTCTTT.

The chain is built from TRBV7-9 and TRBJ2-7; 9 bases are shared with TRBD1. The V gene's germline CDR1 is SEHNR and CDR2 FQNEAQ (reference sequence). V was pared by 2 bases and J by 5 bases, with 10 bases of the junction left unmatched. The CDR3 covers 16 residues. The CDR3 spells CASSLLPRDRVDEQYF. The CDR3 coding sequence is TGTGCCAGCAGCTTATTGCCCCGGGACAGGGTGGACGAGCAGTACTTC. Looking up the rest from reference TRBV7-9 and TRBJ2-7 gives the full variable domain: DTGVSQNPRHKITKRGQNVTFRCDPISEHNRLYWYRQTLGQGPEFLTYFQNEAQLEKSRLLSDRFSAERPKGSFSTLEIQRTEQGDSAMYLCASSLLPRDRVDEQYFGPGTRLTVT.

This chain uses TRBV23-1 with TRBJ2-7; D unresolved. TRBV23-1 has ORF status, its function being uncertain. V was trimmed by 7 bases and J by 5 bases, leaving 6 bases between them. This CDR3 spans 10 amino acids. The CDR3, as DNA: TGCGCCAGCAAAATCGACGAGCAGTACTTC. It encodes CASKIDEQYF.

V and J are TRBV5-1 and TRBJ1-1; D possibly corresponds to TRBD1 (5 bases). The germline gives CDR1 SGHRS, CDR2 YFSETQ. The CDR3 runs to 12 residues. The V gene lost 4 bases and the J gene lost 4 bases, with 8 bases spanning the gap. CDR3 residues: CASSQGGTEAFF. CDR3 nucleotide sequence: TGCGCCAGCAGCCAGGGTGGCACTGAAGCTTTCTTT.

V is TRBV6-2 or TRBV6-3 and J is TRBJ1-5; 8 bases fit TRBD1. The CDR3 totals 16 residues. Germline CDR1 is MNHEY and CDR2 is SVGEGT. After removal of 6 bases from V and 2 bases from J, the junction contained 9 bases not matched to a gene. CDR3 coding DNA: TGTGCCAGCAGCTCTAACAGGGGGAATGGCAATCAGCCCCAGCATTTT. It specifies CASSSNRGNGNQPQHF.

The chain employs TRBV6-5 and TRBJ1-1; 10 bases are shared with TRBD1. The J segment lost 12 bases and the V segment lost 6 bases, leaving 10 bases of the junction unmatched. The germline V gene has CDR1 MNHEY and CDR2 SVGAGI. The CDR3 runs to 13 residues. The CDR3 DNA reads TGTGCCAGCAGGGGGACAGGGGCGATGTCGTCTTTCTTT. Its protein is CASRGTGAMSSFF.

The genes are TRBV18 and TRBJ1-1; the match to TRBD1 covers 8 bases. Germline loops: CDR1 KGHSH, CDR2 LQKENI. The CDR3 is made up of 11 amino acids. V was pared by 5 bases and J by 11 bases, with 4 bases of the junction left unmatched. The CDR3 nucleotides read TGTGCCAGCTCATCACAGGGGGAGGCTTTCTTT. Translated: CASSSQGEAFF.

The chain couples TRBV12-5 to TRBJ1-2; TRBD1 agrees at 8 bases. Trimming removed 1 base from V and 4 bases from J; junction bases left unmatched: 8. Germline V CDR1 and CDR2: LGHNT, FRNRAP. The CDR3 has 16 amino acids. Here the CDR3 reads CASGLDPEDRVYGYTF. The CDR3 bases are TGTGCTAGTGGTTTGGACCCGGAGGACAGGGTCTATGGCTACACCTTC.

The J gene is TRBJ1-5, the V gene TRBV12-3 or TRBV12-4; D remains ambiguous. This CDR3 comprises 13 residues. V lost 3 bases and J 7 bases, leaving 10 bases between the germline ends. CDR3 loop: CASSFAWRQPQHF. The CDR3 nucleotides read TGTGCCAGCAGTTTCGCGTGGAGGCAGCCCCAGCATTTT.

The chain is built from TRBV27 and TRBJ2-3, with 9 nucleotides matching TRBD2. The CDR3 runs 16 residues. Germline V gene sequence: CDR1 MNHEY, CDR2 SMNVEV (reference sequence). After removal of 6 bases from V and 1 base from J, the junction contained 8 bases not matched to a gene. CDR3 in DNA: TGTGCCAGCAGAGAGTATGCTAGCGGGGGCACAGATACGCAGTATTTT. This translates into CASREYASGGTDTQYF.

The chain recombines TRBV2 with TRBJ2-1; 10 nucleotides match TRBD1. J lost 5 bases, V lost 4 bases, and 5 bases had no gene match. The length of the CDR3 is 15 residues. Per the germline V gene, CDR1 is SNHLY and CDR2 is FYNNEI. The CDR3 loop is CASSGGTGAHNEQFF. The CDR3 DNA reads TGTGCCAGCAGTGGGGGGACAGGGGCACACAATGAGCAGTTCTTC.